This T cell receptor (beta chain) was captured in a study of blood T cell repertoires in COVID-19. Background on the study: Samples representing acute and convalescent COVID-19 were sourced from the United States, Italy and Spain. PBMCs, B-cell-depleted T cells, or T cells were the source of the cDNA or gDNA that made up the material.

Original analysis: Estimates of nucleated cell counts were drawn from the amplification of reference gene primers. The repertoire was sequenced with immunoSEQ multiplex PCR; TCRdb's copy has only in-frame clones and lacks some. V and J calls plus clone size are reproduced from that table; the DNA served to infer D and trimming. The table includes 250,000 to 350,000 clones, roughly 90% detected once. One Seattle source followed patients from active infection through their disease course. The CDR3 length is 14 residues. V dropped 3 bases and J dropped 5 bases, with 12 bases sitting between them. Germline values: CDR1 MDHEN, CDR2 SYDVKM.

Sequenced: peripheral blood. The rearrangement uses TRBV28 and TRBJ2-3; no clear D. The source is a woman in her twenties or thirties with COVID-19, enrolled during active disease. The CDR3: CASSLGEMVDTQYF. The CDR3 DNA sequence: TGTGCCAGCAGTTTGGGCGAGATGGTAGATACGCAGTATTTT.